These T cell receptor beta chains were read from a single sample in a study of blood T cell repertoires in COVID-19. Profiled with immunoSEQ multiplex PCR; TCRdb holds only in-frame clones, not every one. The sample contains roughly 20,000 clones, 79% of which appear only once. Specimen: peripheral blood. These receptors were taken from an elderly man with acute or convalescent COVID-19. Each CDR3 is given with its conserved first and last residue. The D gene is left open where the match is weak. Clone size is shown for a subset of rows, as once, few, many or a class of expanded clone.

-,TRBD2,TRBJ2-2,TRBV7-3,CASSLTWGLAGLNTGELFF,TGTGCCAGCAGCTTAACCTGGGGACTAGCGGGGCTGAACACCGGGGAGCTGTTTTTT
-,TRBD2,TRBJ2-2,TRBV10-3,CAISELGLVSGELFF,TGTGCCATCAGTGAGTTGGGACTAGTATCCGGGGAGCTGTTTTTT
-,-,TRBJ1-1,TRBV10-2,CASSEPSQGHTEAFF,TGCGCCAGCAGTGAGCCCTCACAGGGCCACACTGAAGCTTTCTTT
-,TRBD2,TRBJ2-3,TRBV5-4,CASRPQGARLAGGSTDTQYF,TGTGCCAGCAGACCCCAGGGGGCTCGACTAGCGGGAGGGAGCACAGATACGCAGTATTTT
-,-,TRBJ1-5,TRBV27,CASSSRADPYSNQPQHF,TGTGCCAGCAGTTCCAGGGCGGACCCTTATAGCAATCAGCCCCAGCATTTT
-,TRBD1,TRBJ1-2,TRBV6-5,CASSINRGGYTF,TGTGCCAGCAGTATAAACAGGGGAGGCTACACCTTC
-,TRBD1,TRBJ2-5,TRBV29-1,CSVGTGPIQETQYF,TGCAGCGTCGGGACAGGGCCTATCCAAGAGACCCAGTACTTC
-,-,TRBJ1-1,TRBV6-5,CASSYSPRLEAFF,TGTGCCAGCAGTTACTCTCCCAGGCTTGAAGCTTTCTTT
-,TRBD2,TRBJ2-3,TRBV27,CASRFLESGRADTQYF,TGTGCCAGCAGATTTCTCGAAAGCGGGAGAGCAGATACGCAGTATTTT
-,-,TRBJ2-5,TRBV5-1,CASSLVASEKAKETQYF,TGCGCCAGCAGCTTGGTAGCTAGCGAAAAAGCGAAAGAGACCCAGTACTTC
-,-,TRBJ1-6,TRBV30,CAWNPSSSNSPLHF,TGTGCCTGGAACCCCTCGAGTAGTAATTCACCCCTCCACTTT
-,TRBD1,TRBJ1-4,TRBV6-5,CASSRGQGGEKLFF,TGTGCCAGCAGTAGGGGACAGGGAGGTGAAAAACTGTTTTTT
-,-,TRBJ1-1,TRBV12-3/TRBV12-4,CASSDTGNTEAFF,TGTGCCAGCAGTGATACAGGTAACACTGAAGCTTTCTTT
-,-,TRBJ2-7,TRBV29-1,CSVEGAGHYEQYF,TGCAGCGTTGAGGGGGCAGGACATTACGAGCAGTACTTC
-,TRBD1,TRBJ2-2,TRBV29-1,CSALPGGGTGELFF,TGCAGCGCCCTTCCAGGGGGCGGCACCGGGGAGCTGTTTTTT
-,-,TRBJ1-3,TRBV4-2,CASTVRNSGNTIYF,TGTGCCAGCACAGTGCGGAACTCTGGAAACACCATATATTTT
-,-,TRBJ1-6,TRBV9,CASSADRNRASSYNSPLHF,TGTGCCAGCAGCGCGGACAGAAACAGGGCAAGCTCCTATAATTCACCCCTCCACTTT
-,TRBD1,TRBJ1-5,TRBV13,CASSSRAAGTENQPQHF,TGTGCCAGCAGCTCCCGAGCAGCCGGGACAGAAAATCAGCCCCAGCATTTT
-,-,TRBJ2-1,TRBV6-2/TRBV6-3,CASSYRSSYNEQFF,TGTGCCAGCAGTTATCGGAGCTCCTACAATGAGCAGTTCTTC
-,-,TRBJ2-2,TRBV14,CASSRLRGNTGELFF,TGTGCCAGCAGCCGACTCCGGGGGAACACCGGGGAGCTGTTTTTT
-,-,TRBJ2-2,TRBV14,CASSQSGTVGVYPGELFF,TGTGCCAGCAGCCAAAGCGGAACGGTCGGAGTTTATCCCGGGGAGCTGTTTTTT
-,TRBD1,TRBJ1-2,TRBV27,CATIRGRPYGYTF,TGTGCCACCATCAGGGGGCGGCCCTATGGCTACACCTTC
-,TRBD2,TRBJ2-5,TRBV5-4,CASNQAGGETQYF,TGTGCCAGCAACCAAGCGGGGGGAGAGACCCAGTACTTC
-,TRBD1,TRBJ1-2,TRBV18,CASSPSGGQDYGYTF,TGTGCCAGCTCACCATCAGGGGGGCAGGACTATGGCTACACCTTC
-,-,TRBJ1-4,TRBV19,CASSIRGLTSEKLFF,TGTGCCAGTAGTATCCGGGGGTTAACCAGCGAAAAACTGTTTTTT
-,TRBD1,TRBJ2-1,TRBV24-1,CATSDPGQGPYNEQFF,TGTGCCACCAGTGATCCTGGACAGGGACCCTACAATGAGCAGTTCTTC
-,-,TRBJ1-1,TRBV7-8,CASSRGTFTEAFF,TGTGCCAGCTCTAGGGGAACCTTCACTGAAGCTTTCTTT
-,-,TRBJ1-1,TRBV2,CASSEVRGYTEAFF,TGTGCCAGCAGTGAAGTCAGGGGCTACACTGAAGCTTTCTTT
few,-,TRBJ1-1,TRBV6-1,CASSEARRVEAFF,TGTGCCAGCAGTGAAGCAAGGAGGGTTGAAGCTTTCTTT
-,TRBD2,TRBJ2-3,TRBV10-3,CAISEGRGQADTQYF,TGTGCCATCAGTGAGGGGAGGGGTCAGGCAGATACGCAGTATTTT
-,TRBD1,TRBJ2-3,TRBV4-1,CASSQDGWDRGTDTQYF,TGCGCCAGCAGCCAAGATGGATGGGACAGGGGGACAGATACGCAGTATTTT
-,TRBD1,TRBJ2-1,TRBV12-3/TRBV12-4,CASRPGQYNEQFF,TGTGCCAGCAGGCCGGGACAGTACAATGAGCAGTTCTTC
-,TRBD2,TRBJ2-1,TRBV4-2,CASSQAGLAGGRSSYNEQFF,TGTGCCAGCAGCCAAGCGGGACTAGCGGGAGGAAGGAGCTCCTACAATGAGCAGTTCTTC
-,-,TRBJ2-1,TRBV5-1,CASSFGLLVSSNEQFF,TGCGCCAGCAGCTTTGGCTTGCTAGTCTCATCGAATGAGCAGTTCTTC
-,-,TRBJ1-3,TRBV7-3,CASSLNPPGHSSGNTIYF,TGTGCCAGCAGCTTAAATCCTCCGGGACACTCCTCTGGAAACACCATATATTTT
-,TRBD1,TRBJ1-1,TRBV29-1,CSVTDRGGAFF,TGCAGCGTTACGGACAGGGGGGGAGCTTTCTTT
once,TRBD1,TRBJ1-1,TRBV7-9,CASRPGTANTEAFF,TGTGCCAGCAGGCCCGGGACAGCGAACACTGAAGCTTTCTTT
-,-,TRBJ2-4,TRBV19,CASCQGLGTGIQYF,TGTGCCAGTTGCCAGGGGCTCGGAACGGGGATTCAGTACTTC
-,-,TRBJ2-4,TRBV5-1,CASSSGRDSGTKNIQYF,TGCGCCAGCAGCTCCGGTCGGGACTCTGGGACCAAAAACATTCAGTACTTC
-,TRBD2,TRBJ2-1,TRBV15,CATSPPRGLAGFNEQFF,TGTGCCACCAGCCCCCCCCGCGGACTAGCGGGATTCAATGAGCAGTTCTTC
-,-,TRBJ2-2,TRBV6-1,CASSDFPTTYTGELFF,TGTGCCAGCAGTGATTTTCCGACAACCTACACCGGGGAGCTGTTTTTT
-,-,TRBJ2-7,TRBV4-2,CASSQVLGSEANEQYF,TGTGCCAGCAGCCAAGTCCTCGGGTCGGAGGCCAACGAGCAGTACTTC
-,-,TRBJ1-3,TRBV3-1/TRBV3-2,CASSQDRAGSGNTIYF,TGTGCCAGCAGCCAAGATAGGGCAGGGTCTGGAAACACCATATATTTT
-,-,TRBJ2-3,TRBV25-1,CASSAYTDTQYF,TGTGCCAGCAGTGCGTACACCGATACGCAGTATTTT
once,TRBD2,TRBJ2-1,TRBV6-2/TRBV6-3,CASSLGLAGGPQFF,TGTGCCAGCAGCCTTGGACTAGCGGGAGGGCCCCAGTTCTTC
-,-,TRBJ1-4,TRBV19,CASSSRQSGYEKLFF,TGTGCCAGTAGTTCCCGACAGAGTGGATACGAAAAACTGTTTTTT
-,-,TRBJ1-3,TRBV4-3,CASSQGHSYSGNTIYF,TGCGCCAGCAGCCAGGGACATTCCTATTCTGGAAACACCATATATTTT
-,-,TRBJ2-5,TRBV10-3,CAISLVAEPQETQYF,TGTGCCATCAGCCTCGTAGCGGAGCCCCAAGAGACCCAGTACTTC
-,TRBD2,TRBJ2-4,TRBV4-1,CASSLSGLAGEFGKNIQYF,TGCGCCAGCAGCCTTTCAGGACTAGCGGGAGAGTTTGGCAAAAACATTCAGTACTTC
-,-,TRBJ2-1,TRBV5-1,CASSRDSGEQFF,TGCGCCAGCAGTCGGGACTCCGGTGAGCAGTTCTTC
-,-,TRBJ2-2,TRBV19,CASRDRTNTGELFF,TGTGCCAGTAGGGACAGAACGAACACCGGGGAGCTGTTTTTT
-,-,TRBJ2-5,TRBV3-1/TRBV3-2,CASSQDLVGEGTQYF,TGTGCCAGCAGCCAAGACTTAGTGGGAGAGGGGACCCAGTACTTC
-,-,TRBJ1-1,TRBV9,CASSPGHTRTEAFF,TGTGCCAGCAGCCCGGGACACACTAGGACTGAAGCTTTCTTT
-,-,TRBJ2-5,TRBV4-3,CASSQGGGGRGEETQYF,TGCGCCAGCAGCCAAGGAGGGGGAGGGCGGGGTGAAGAGACCCAGTACTTC
-,-,TRBJ2-4,TRBV3-1/TRBV3-2,CASSQARCVAYKNIQYF,TGTGCCAGCAGCCAAGCGCGGTGTGTAGCTTACAAAAACATTCAGTACTTC
-,TRBD2,TRBJ2-7,TRBV28,CASAGGLGTSAYEQYF,TGTGCCAGCGCCGGCGGACTCGGGACTAGCGCCTACGAGCAGTACTTC
-,-,TRBJ1-1,TRBV5-1,CASSRAQANTEAFF,TGCGCCAGCAGCCGTGCTCAGGCGAACACTGAAGCTTTCTTT
few,-,TRBJ1-5,TRBV6-1,CASSEAAGKGTPLSNQPQHF,TGTGCCAGCAGTGAAGCGGCAGGGAAGGGAACACCACTTAGCAATCAGCCCCAGCATTTT
-,-,TRBJ1-1,TRBV28,CATIDSLPEAFF,TGTGCCACTATAGACAGTTTACCCGAAGCTTTCTTT